This is a list of T cell receptor beta chains from one sample in a study of molecular identifiers for immune sequencing clone quantification. Via MiXCR, TCRdb re-called the PCR reads, giving one row per CDR3 protein. Among some 100,000 distinct CDR3 sequences listed, around 19% were seen once. What was sequenced was naive CD8+ T cells from blood, with Jurkat cell RNA spiked in. The receptors shown here come from a human donor in good health. Some libraries in this study had Jurkat cell RNA spiked in. CDR3s leave out the opening cysteine and the closing phenylalanine or tryptophan. The order of the fields is CDR3 length, V gene, CDR3 protein.

CDR3 length: 9; V gene: TRBV20-1; CDR3 protein: SAVVGTEAF
CDR3 length: 11; V gene: TRBV7-9; CDR3 protein: ASSLGHLNEQF
CDR3 length: 14; V gene: TRBV5-5; CDR3 protein: ASSLRGSGENTEAF
CDR3 length: 13; V gene: TRBV29-1; CDR3 protein: SVEEGLYLNTEAF
CDR3 length: 15; V gene: TRBV12-3/TRBV12-4; CDR3 protein: ASSLHAGTSGANVLT
CDR3 length: 12; V gene: TRBV18; CDR3 protein: ASSPTDRWDTQY
CDR3 length: 11; V gene: TRBV7-3; CDR3 protein: ASSVGTGYEQY
CDR3 length: 14; V gene: TRBV4-1; CDR3 protein: ASSPSASGSGYEQY
CDR3 length: 11; V gene: TRBV19; CDR3 protein: ASSIMDTGELF
CDR3 length: 13; V gene: TRBV12-3/TRBV12-4; CDR3 protein: ASRVGGSYDYEQY
CDR3 length: 11; V gene: TRBV27; CDR3 protein: ASSPFMDTEAF
CDR3 length: 13; V gene: TRBV19; CDR3 protein: ASSLQAGTYTEAF
CDR3 length: 16; V gene: TRBV13; CDR3 protein: ASTPGAGDSRNTGELF
CDR3 length: 13; V gene: TRBV7-2; CDR3 protein: ASSFSASGTDTQY
CDR3 length: 10; V gene: TRBV20-1; CDR3 protein: SAFAGEDTQY
CDR3 length: 14; V gene: TRBV6-6; CDR3 protein: ASSYLRRGGADTQY
CDR3 length: 13; V gene: TRBV4-3; CDR3 protein: ASSPDSGSRSEQF
CDR3 length: 13; V gene: TRBV4-3; CDR3 protein: ASSQSGGPYNEQF
CDR3 length: 12; V gene: TRBV6-5; CDR3 protein: ASSLSGGNQPQH
CDR3 length: 10; V gene: TRBV6-2/TRBV6-3; CDR3 protein: ASRLDRAEQY
CDR3 length: 13; V gene: TRBV20-1; CDR3 protein: SARGGTDSYNEQF
CDR3 length: 12; V gene: TRBV11-2; CDR3 protein: ASSPGGESYEQY
CDR3 length: 13; V gene: TRBV12-3/TRBV12-4; CDR3 protein: ASSRLEGSSQPQH
CDR3 length: 13; V gene: TRBV29-1; CDR3 protein: SVDRQGATNEKLF
CDR3 length: 14; V gene: TRBV7-6; CDR3 protein: ASSLAVEGVNTEAF
CDR3 length: 12; V gene: TRBV15; CDR3 protein: ATSVARNTDTQY
CDR3 length: 12; V gene: TRBV6-5; CDR3 protein: ASSYSRTGETQY
CDR3 length: 14; V gene: TRBV25-1; CDR3 protein: ASSEQREGSRYEQY
CDR3 length: 13; V gene: TRBV27; CDR3 protein: ASSLRAGGVPEAF
CDR3 length: 10; V gene: TRBV7-9; CDR3 protein: ASSLDYAEQF
CDR3 length: 14; V gene: TRBV3-1; CDR3 protein: ASSQDSRGGGQPQH
CDR3 length: 13; V gene: TRBV28; CDR3 protein: ASSSRAASQETQY
CDR3 length: 12; V gene: TRBV27; CDR3 protein: ASSFTGGSYEQY
CDR3 length: 11; V gene: TRBV10-2; CDR3 protein: ASASGIQETQY
CDR3 length: 12; V gene: TRBV5-1; CDR3 protein: ASSSRTGTDGYT
CDR3 length: 14; V gene: TRBV7-8; CDR3 protein: ASSQGLAGSTDTQY
CDR3 length: 13; V gene: TRBV11-2; CDR3 protein: ASSLFVGSNQPQH
CDR3 length: 12; V gene: TRBV30; CDR3 protein: AWRLAGGRYEQY
CDR3 length: 12; V gene: TRBV11-3; CDR3 protein: ASSPGTGSDTQY
CDR3 length: 12; V gene: TRBV12-3/TRBV12-4; CDR3 protein: ASSKASGGREQY
CDR3 length: 15; V gene: TRBV7-2; CDR3 protein: ASSLATSGGAWGEQF
CDR3 length: 14; V gene: TRBV7-9; CDR3 protein: ASSLAAAGVTGELF
CDR3 length: 14; V gene: TRBV19; CDR3 protein: ATQEEGAVSGNTIY
CDR3 length: 13; V gene: TRBV12-3/TRBV12-4; CDR3 protein: ASSLPPGQGVEQF
CDR3 length: 12; V gene: TRBV4-3; CDR3 protein: ASRTAAGYTEAF
CDR3 length: 12; V gene: TRBV25-1; CDR3 protein: ASTTTSSGDTQY
CDR3 length: 13; V gene: TRBV24-1; CDR3 protein: ATSDWTSGAGELF
CDR3 length: 11; V gene: TRBV3-1; CDR3 protein: ASSLMTSNEQF
CDR3 length: 11; V gene: TRBV7-9; CDR3 protein: ASSQTVNTEAF
CDR3 length: 15; V gene: TRBV4-1; CDR3 protein: ASSASWPSGNVDTQY
CDR3 length: 13; V gene: TRBV11-2; CDR3 protein: ASSSPGRNYNEQF
CDR3 length: 15; V gene: TRBV29-1; CDR3 protein: SVERVLRAPEGYGYT
CDR3 length: 11; V gene: TRBV7-9; CDR3 protein: ASSLGGLAGQY
CDR3 length: 13; V gene: TRBV24-1; CDR3 protein: ATSELAGARETQY
CDR3 length: 13; V gene: TRBV7-9; CDR3 protein: ASSIRDRENSPLH
CDR3 length: 18; V gene: TRBV4-1; CDR3 protein: ASSQDPRGGSGGSQYEQY
CDR3 length: 12; V gene: TRBV15; CDR3 protein: ATSRDWGNTEAF
CDR3 length: 12; V gene: TRBV10-3; CDR3 protein: AISESLTSYEQY
CDR3 length: 11; V gene: TRBV4-3; CDR3 protein: ASSQMASYEQY
CDR3 length: 10; V gene: TRBV29-1; CDR3 protein: SVEGGTGELF